These T cell receptor beta chains were read from a single sample in a study of identical twins. TCRdb reprocessed the 5' RACE reads with MiXCR, giving one entry per CDR3 protein. The repertoire holds approximately 210,000 distinct CDR3 sequences, with 5.5% to 7.5% as singletons. The same sample was also studied in work on T cells expressing NK-cell markers.

Material for sequencing was CD8+ T cells sorted from blood. All receptors come from a woman aged 18-30 years in good health. The CDR3 runs from the conserved cysteine through the conserved F or W. The order of the fields is J gene, V gene, CDR3 protein.

TRBJ2-5 | TRBV15 | CATSPGSQETQYF
TRBJ2-5 | TRBV18 | CASSPWEDQETQYF
TRBJ2-5 | TRBV6-1 | CASRSKRLETQYF
TRBJ2-3 | TRBV7-9 | CASSTDRGEGDTQYF
TRBJ2-3 | TRBV6-4 | CASSGASTDTQYF
TRBJ1-4 | TRBV7-7 | CASSPTGGKGEKLFF
TRBJ1-1 | TRBV5-1 | CASSFTRGNTEAFF
TRBJ1-2 | TRBV9 | CASSVARTGVNYGYTF
TRBJ2-2 | TRBV11-2 | CAGRTELGELFF
TRBJ2-1 | TRBV30 | CAGGGGQPYNEQFF
TRBJ2-2 | TRBV4-3 | CATGWGSNTGELFF
TRBJ1-1 | TRBV7-2 | CASSLVQGMAFF
TRBJ2-2 | TRBV6-4 | CASSDREAGELFF
TRBJ1-1 | TRBV27 | CASSSGGTDTEAFF
TRBJ1-2 | TRBV4-2 | CASSHYRGRKGTF
TRBJ2-3 | TRBV5-6 | CASSLGSSDTQYF
TRBJ2-1 | TRBV7-9 | CASSPINNEQFF
TRBJ1-1 | TRBV10-3 | CAISDSPGSGTEAFF
TRBJ2-1 | TRBV5-4 | CASSRTSGNYNEQFF
TRBJ2-3 | TRBV11-2 | CASSSPPGSGRSEGTDTQYF
TRBJ2-6 | TRBV27 | CASSLTGPSGANVLTF
TRBJ2-3 | TRBV20-1 | CSASREKDTQYF
TRBJ2-7 | TRBV5-1 | CASSLGVRGGHEQYF
TRBJ1-1 | TRBV5-1 | CASRWTGGDTEAFF
TRBJ2-1 | TRBV30 | CAWSVGTSGTWFF
TRBJ1-2 | TRBV19 | CASSITPTGYGYTF
TRBJ2-3 | TRBV5-6 | CASSSGLAEDTQYF
TRBJ1-2 | TRBV2 | CASSVPWDTSYGYTF
TRBJ2-1 | TRBV12-3/TRBV12-4 | CASSLVSPIEQFF
TRBJ2-5 | TRBV29-1 | CSAGSFSTHGEETQYF
TRBJ2-2 | TRBV5-1 | CASSGDNQITGELFF
TRBJ2-7 | TRBV11-2 | CASSAAAHEQYF
TRBJ1-2 | TRBV12-3/TRBV12-4 | CASLGTVQLYGYTF
TRBJ2-1 | TRBV11-2 | CASSLTARRDTSYNEQFF
TRBJ2-2 | TRBV29-1 | CSVEAPSGELFF
TRBJ1-1 | TRBV9 | CASSVAGTNTEAFF
TRBJ2-7 | TRBV6-6 | CATKAGSDYEQYF
TRBJ1-4 | TRBV18 | CASSRSGGGEKLFF
TRBJ1-2 | TRBV21-1 | CASYPWAYYGYTF
TRBJ1-5 | TRBV18 | CASSVRRDRANQPQHF
TRBJ1-1 | TRBV7-9 | CASSSPGQERAEAFF